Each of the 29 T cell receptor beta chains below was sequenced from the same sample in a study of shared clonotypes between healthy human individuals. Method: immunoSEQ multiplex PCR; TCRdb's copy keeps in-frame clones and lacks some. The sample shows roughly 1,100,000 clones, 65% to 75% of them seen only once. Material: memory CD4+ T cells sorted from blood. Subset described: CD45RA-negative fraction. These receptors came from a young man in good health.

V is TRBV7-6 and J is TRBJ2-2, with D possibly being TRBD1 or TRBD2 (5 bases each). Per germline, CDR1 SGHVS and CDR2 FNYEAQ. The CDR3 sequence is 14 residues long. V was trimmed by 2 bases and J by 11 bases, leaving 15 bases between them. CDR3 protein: CASSLNFGTSELFF. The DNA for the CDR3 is TGTGCCAGCAGCTTAAATTTTGGGACGTCCGAGCTGTTTTTT. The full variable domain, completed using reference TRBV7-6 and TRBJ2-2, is GAGVSQSPRYKVTKRGQDVALRCDPISGHVSLYWYRQALGQGPEFLTYFNYEAQQDKSGLPNDRFSAERPEGSISTLTIQRTEQRDSAMYRCASSLNFGTSELFFGEGSRLTVL.

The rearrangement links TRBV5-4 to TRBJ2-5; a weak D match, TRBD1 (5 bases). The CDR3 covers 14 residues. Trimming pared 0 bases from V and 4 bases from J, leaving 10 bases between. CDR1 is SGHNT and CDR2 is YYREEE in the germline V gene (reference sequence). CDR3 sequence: CASSLVSTGETQYF. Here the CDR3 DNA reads TGTGCCAGCAGCTTGGTCTCCACAGGAGAGACCCAGTACTTC.

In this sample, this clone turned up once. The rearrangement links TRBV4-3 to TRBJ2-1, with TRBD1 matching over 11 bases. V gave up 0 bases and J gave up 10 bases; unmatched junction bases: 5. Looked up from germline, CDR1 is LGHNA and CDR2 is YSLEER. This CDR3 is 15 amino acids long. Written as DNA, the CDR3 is TGCGCCAGCAGCCAAGAATGGACAGGGGGCCCAGAGCAGTTCTTC. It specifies CASSQEWTGGPEQFF.

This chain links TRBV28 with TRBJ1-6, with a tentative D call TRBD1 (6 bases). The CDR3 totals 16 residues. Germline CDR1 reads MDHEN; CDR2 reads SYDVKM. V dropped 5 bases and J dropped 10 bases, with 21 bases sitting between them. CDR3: CASSIMTRVRGSPLHF. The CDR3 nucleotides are TGTGCCAGCAGTATCATGACCAGGGTTAGGGGGTCACCCCTCCACTTT.

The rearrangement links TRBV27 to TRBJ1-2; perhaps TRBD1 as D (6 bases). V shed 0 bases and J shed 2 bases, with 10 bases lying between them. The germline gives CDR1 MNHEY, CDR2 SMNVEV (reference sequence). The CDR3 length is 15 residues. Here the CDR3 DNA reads TGTGCCAGCAGTTTATCCGGGACACCAAACTATGGCTACACCTTC. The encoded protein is CASSLSGTPNYGYTF.

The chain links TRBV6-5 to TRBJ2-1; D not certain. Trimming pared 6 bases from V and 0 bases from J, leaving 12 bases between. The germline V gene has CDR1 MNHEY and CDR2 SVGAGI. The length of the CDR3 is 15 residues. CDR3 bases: TGTGCCAGCAGGAGTAGCTTTGCCTCCTACAATGAGCAGTTCTTC. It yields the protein CASRSSFASYNEQFF.

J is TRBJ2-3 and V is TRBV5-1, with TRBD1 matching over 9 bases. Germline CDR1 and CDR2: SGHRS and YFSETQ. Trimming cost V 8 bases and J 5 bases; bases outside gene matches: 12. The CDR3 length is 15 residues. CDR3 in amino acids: CASLAGTGSLDTQYF. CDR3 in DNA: TGCGCCAGTCTCGCCGGGACAGGGTCCCTAGATACGCAGTATTTT.

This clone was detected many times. CDR3 amino acids: CASTGQGYEQYF. In DNA form, the CDR3 reads TGTGCCAGCACCGGACAGGGCTACGAGCAGTACTTC. The V call is TRBV6-5, the J call TRBJ2-7; 8 bases agree with TRBD1. Looked up from germline, CDR1 is MNHEY and CDR2 is SVGAGI. The CDR3 loop spans 12 amino acids. J was trimmed by 3 bases and V by 7 bases; bases with no gene match: 2.

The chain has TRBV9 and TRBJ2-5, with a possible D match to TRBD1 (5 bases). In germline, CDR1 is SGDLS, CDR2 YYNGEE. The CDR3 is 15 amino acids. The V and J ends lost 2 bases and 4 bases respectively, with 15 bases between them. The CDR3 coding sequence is TGTGCCAGCAGCGTGGACACAGGAGTGGGAGAGACCCAGTACTTC. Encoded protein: CASSVDTGVGETQYF.

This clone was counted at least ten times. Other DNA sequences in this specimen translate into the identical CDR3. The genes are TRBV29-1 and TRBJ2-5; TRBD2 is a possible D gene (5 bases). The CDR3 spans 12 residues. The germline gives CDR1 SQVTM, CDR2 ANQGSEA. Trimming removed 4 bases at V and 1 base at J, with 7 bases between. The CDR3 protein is CSVARGQETQYF. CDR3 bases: TGCAGCGTTGCCCGGGGCCAAGAGACCCAGTACTTC. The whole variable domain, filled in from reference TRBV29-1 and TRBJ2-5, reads SAVISQKPSRDICQRGTSLTIQCQVDSQVTMMFWYRQQPGQSLTLIATANQGSEATYESGFVIDKFPISRPNLTFSTLTVSNMSPEDSSIYLCSVARGQETQYFGPGTRLLVL.

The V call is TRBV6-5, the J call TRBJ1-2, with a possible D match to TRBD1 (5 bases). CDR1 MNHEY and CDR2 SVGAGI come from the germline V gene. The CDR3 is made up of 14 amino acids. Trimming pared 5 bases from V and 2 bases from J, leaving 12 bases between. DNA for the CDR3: TGTGCCAGCAGTACGGTTTGGGGCAACTATGGCTACACCTTC. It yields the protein CASSTVWGNYGYTF.

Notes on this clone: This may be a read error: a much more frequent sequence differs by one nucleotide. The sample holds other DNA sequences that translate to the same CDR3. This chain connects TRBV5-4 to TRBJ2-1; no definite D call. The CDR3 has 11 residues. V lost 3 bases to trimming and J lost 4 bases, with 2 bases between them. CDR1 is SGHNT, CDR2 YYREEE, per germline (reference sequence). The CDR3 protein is CASSSYNEQFF. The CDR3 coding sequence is TGTGCCAGCAGCTCGTACAATGAGCAGTTCTTC.

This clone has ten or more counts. The CDR3 DNA is TGTGTTGATCGGGGGTACGAGCAGTACTTC. Its translation: CVDRGYEQYF. This chain connects TRBV10-3 to TRBJ2-7; weak D call: TRBD2 (6 bases). The CDR3 is made up of 10 amino acids. Germline assignment: CDR1 ENHRY and CDR2 SYGVKD.

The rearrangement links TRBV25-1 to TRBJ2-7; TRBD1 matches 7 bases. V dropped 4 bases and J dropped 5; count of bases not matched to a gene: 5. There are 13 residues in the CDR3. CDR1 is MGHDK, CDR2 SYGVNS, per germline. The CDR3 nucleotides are TGTGCCAGCAGTGGACAGGGAAGGCACGAGCAGTACTTC. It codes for CASSGQGRHEQYF.

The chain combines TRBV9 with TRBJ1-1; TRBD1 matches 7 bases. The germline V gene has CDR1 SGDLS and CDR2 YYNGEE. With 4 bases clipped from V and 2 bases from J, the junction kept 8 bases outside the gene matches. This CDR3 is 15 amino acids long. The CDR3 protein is CASSSEGGFNTEAFF. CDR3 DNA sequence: TGTGCCAGCAGCTCGGAAGGGGGCTTTAACACTGAAGCTTTCTTT.

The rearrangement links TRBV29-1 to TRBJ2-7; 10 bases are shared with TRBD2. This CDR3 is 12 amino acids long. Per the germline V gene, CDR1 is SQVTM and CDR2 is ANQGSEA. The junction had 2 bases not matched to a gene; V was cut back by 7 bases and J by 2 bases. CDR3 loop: CSGTSGAYEQYF. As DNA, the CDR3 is TGCAGCGGAACTAGCGGGGCCTACGAGCAGTACTTC.

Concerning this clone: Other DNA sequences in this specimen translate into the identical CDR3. CDR3 region: CASSARQGPGYTF. Written as DNA, the CDR3 is TGTGCCAGCAGCGCGCGACAGGGCCCTGGCTACACCTTC. J is TRBJ1-2 and V is TRBV9, with 7 bases fitting TRBD1. Germline V lookup: CDR1 SGDLS, CDR2 YYNGEE. Unmatched junction bases numbered 6, after V lost 3 bases and J lost 7 bases. The CDR3 runs to 13 residues.

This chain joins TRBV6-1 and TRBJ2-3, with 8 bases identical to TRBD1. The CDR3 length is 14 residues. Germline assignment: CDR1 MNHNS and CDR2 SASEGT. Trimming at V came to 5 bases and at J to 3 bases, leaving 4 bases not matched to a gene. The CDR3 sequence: CASSSGGGTDTQYF. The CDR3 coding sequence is TGTGCCAGCAGTTCAGGGGGCGGGACAGATACGCAGTATTTT.

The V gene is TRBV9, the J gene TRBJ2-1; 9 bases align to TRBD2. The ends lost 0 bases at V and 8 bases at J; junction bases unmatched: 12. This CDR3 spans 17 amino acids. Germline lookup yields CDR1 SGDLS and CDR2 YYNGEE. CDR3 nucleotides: TGTGCCAGCAGCGTAGGGAGAGGTAGCGGGGGAATCGATGAGCAGTTCTTC. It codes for CASSVGRGSGGIDEQFF.

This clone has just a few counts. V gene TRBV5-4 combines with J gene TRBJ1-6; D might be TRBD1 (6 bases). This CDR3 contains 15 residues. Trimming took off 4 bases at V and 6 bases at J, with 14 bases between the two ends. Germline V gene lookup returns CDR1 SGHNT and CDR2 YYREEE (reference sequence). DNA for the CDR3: TGTGCCAGCAGCAGTACCGGGACATTTAATTCACCCCTCCACTTT. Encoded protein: CASSSTGTFNSPLHF.

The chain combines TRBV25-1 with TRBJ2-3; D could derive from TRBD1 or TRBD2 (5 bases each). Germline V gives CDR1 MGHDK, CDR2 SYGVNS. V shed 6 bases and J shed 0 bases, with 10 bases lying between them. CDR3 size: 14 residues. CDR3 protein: CASSLGVSTDTQYF. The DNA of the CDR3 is TGTGCCAGCAGCCTGGGGGTCAGCACAGATACGCAGTATTTT.

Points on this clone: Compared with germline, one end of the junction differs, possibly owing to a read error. The CDR3 loop is CASSLDLLPGRIPQPPF. The CDR3 DNA follows: TGTGCCAGCAGCTTGGACCTACTACCGGGACGGATTCCGCAACCCCCTTTT. V and J are TRBV11-3 and TRBJ1-4, with D maybe TRBD1 (5 bases). This CDR3 has 17 residues. CDR1 SGHNT and CDR2 YENEEA come from the germline V gene.

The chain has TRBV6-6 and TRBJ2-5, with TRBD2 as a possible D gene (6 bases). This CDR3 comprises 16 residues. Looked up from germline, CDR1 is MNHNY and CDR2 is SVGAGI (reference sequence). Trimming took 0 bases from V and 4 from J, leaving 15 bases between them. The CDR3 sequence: CASSYSRAGAGETQYF. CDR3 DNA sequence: TGTGCCAGCAGTTACTCCCGAGCGGGTGCCGGAGAGACCCAGTACTTC.

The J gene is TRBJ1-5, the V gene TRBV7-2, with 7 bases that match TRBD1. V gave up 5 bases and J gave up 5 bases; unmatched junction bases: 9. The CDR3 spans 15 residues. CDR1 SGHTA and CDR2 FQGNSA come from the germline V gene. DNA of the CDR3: TGTGCCAGCAGCACTACAGGGGTCGGGTATCAGCCCCAGCATTTT. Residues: CASSTTGVGYQPQHF.

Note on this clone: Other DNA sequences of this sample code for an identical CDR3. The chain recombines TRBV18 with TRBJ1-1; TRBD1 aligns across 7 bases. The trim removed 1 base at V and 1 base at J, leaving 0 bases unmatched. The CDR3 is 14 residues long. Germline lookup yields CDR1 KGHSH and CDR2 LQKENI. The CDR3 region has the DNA TGTGCCAGCTCACCACGACAGGGGAACACTGAAGCTTTCTTT. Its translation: CASSPRQGNTEAFF.

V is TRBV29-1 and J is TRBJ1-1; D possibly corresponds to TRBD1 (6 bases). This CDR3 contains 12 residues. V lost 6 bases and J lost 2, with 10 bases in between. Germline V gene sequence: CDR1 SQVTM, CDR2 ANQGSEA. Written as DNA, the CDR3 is TGCAGCGTCGACAGGTCTAACACTGAAGCTTTCTTT. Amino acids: CSVDRSNTEAFF.

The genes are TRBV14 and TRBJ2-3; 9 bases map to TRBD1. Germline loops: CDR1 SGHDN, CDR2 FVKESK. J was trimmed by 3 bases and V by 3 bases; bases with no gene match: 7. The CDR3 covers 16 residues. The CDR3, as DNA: TGTGCCAGCAGCCAGCTGACAGGGGGTTGGACAGATACGCAGTATTTT. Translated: CASSQLTGGWTDTQYF.

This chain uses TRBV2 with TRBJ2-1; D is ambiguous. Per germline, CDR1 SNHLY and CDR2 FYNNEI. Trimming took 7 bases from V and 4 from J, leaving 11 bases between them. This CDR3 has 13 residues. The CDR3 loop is CASTSLEYNEQFF. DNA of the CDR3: TGTGCCAGCACCAGCCTAGAATACAATGAGCAGTTCTTC.

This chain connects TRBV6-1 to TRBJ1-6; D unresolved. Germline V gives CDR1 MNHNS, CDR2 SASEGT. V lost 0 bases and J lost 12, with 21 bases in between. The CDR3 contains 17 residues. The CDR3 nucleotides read TGTGCCAGCAGTGAAGCGGGCTTCCCGGGTTCGCTGAGACCCCTCCACTTT. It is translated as CASSEAGFPGSLRPLHF.